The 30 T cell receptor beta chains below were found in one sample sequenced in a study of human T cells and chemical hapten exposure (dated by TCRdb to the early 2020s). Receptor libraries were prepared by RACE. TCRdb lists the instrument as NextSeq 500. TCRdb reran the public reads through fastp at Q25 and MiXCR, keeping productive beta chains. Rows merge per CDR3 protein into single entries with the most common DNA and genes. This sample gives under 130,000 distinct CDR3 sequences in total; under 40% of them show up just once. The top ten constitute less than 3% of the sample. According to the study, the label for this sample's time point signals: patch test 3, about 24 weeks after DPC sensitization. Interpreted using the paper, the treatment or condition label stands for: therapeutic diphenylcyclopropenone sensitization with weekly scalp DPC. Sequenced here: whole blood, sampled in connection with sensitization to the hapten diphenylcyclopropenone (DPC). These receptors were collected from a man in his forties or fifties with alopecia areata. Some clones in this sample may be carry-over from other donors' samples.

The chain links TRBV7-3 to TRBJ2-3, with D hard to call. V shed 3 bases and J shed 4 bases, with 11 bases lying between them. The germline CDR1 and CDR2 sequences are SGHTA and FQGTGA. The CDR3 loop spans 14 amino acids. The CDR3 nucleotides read TGTGCCAGCAGCTTCGACCTGACCCCAGATACGCAGTATTTT. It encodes CASSFDLTPDTQYF.

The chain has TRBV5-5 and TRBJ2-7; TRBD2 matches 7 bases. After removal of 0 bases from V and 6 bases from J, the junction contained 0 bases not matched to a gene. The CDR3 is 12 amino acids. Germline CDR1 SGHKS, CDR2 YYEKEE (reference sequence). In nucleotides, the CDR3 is TGTGCCAGCAGCTTGGCGGGGGGCGAGCAGTACTTC. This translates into CASSLAGGEQYF.

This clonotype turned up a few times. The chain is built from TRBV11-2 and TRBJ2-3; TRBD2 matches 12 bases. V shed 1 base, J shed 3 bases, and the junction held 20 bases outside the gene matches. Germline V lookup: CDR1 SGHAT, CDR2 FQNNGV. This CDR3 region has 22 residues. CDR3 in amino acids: CASSLVVPSPRLAGEITDTQYF. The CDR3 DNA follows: TGTGCCAGCAGCTTAGTGGTGCCGTCTCCGAGACTAGCGGGAGAAATAACAGATACGCAGTATTTT.

CDR3 DNA: TGTGCCAGCAGCTCCGGGACTAGCGGGAGGGCCGGTGAGACCCAGTACTTC. Its protein product is CASSSGTSGRAGETQYF. The V call is TRBV7-2, the J call TRBJ2-5; 16 bases are a match to TRBD2. CDR3 length: 17 residues. Looked up from germline, CDR1 is SGHTA and CDR2 is FQGNSA. Losses at the gene ends were 4 bases for V and 5 bases for J; bases not matched to a gene: 7. Based on the CDR3 plus reference TRBV7-2 and TRBJ2-5, the full variable domain is GAGVSQSPSNKVTEKGKDVELRCDPISGHTALYWYRQSLGQGLEFLIYFQGNSAPDKSGLPSDRFSAERTGGSVSTLTIQRTQQEDSAVYLCASSSGTSGRAGETQYFGPGTRLLVL.

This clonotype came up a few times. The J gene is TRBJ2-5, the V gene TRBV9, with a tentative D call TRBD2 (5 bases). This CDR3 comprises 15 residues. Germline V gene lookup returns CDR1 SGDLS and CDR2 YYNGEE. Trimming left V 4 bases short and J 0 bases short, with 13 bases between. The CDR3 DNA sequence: TGTGCCAGCAGCCGGGGTTCGCGGGACCAAGAGACCCAGTACTTC. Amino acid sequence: CASSRGSRDQETQYF.

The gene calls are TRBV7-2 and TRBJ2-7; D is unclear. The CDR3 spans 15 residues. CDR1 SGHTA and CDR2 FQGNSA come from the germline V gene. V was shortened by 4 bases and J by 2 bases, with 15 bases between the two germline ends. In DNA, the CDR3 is TGTGCCAGCAGCTCGGCGACCTCAGCCGCCTACGAGCAGTACTTC. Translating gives CASSSATSAAYEQYF.

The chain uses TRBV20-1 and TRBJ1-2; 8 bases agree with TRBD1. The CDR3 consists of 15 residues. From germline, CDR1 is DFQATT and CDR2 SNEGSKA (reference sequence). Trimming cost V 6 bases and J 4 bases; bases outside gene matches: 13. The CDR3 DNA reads TGCAGTGCCCCTTGGGACAGGTTTACGGCCTATGGCTACACCTTC. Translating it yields CSAPWDRFTAYGYTF.

The CDR3: CASSLERGINEQYF. The CDR3 bases are TGCGCCAGCAGCTTGGAACGCGGGATCAACGAGCAGTACTTC. The genes are TRBV5-1 and TRBJ2-7, with D perhaps matching TRBD2 (6 bases). The CDR3 totals 14 residues. The germline gives CDR1 SGHRS, CDR2 YFSETQ. The ends were cut back, 0 bases at V and 5 bases at J, with 12 bases in the middle.

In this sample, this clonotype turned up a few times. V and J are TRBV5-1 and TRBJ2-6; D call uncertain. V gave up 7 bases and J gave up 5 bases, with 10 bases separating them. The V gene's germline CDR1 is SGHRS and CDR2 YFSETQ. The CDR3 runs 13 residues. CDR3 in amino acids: CASGDARANVLTF. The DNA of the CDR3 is TGCGCCAGCGGGGATGCGAGGGCCAACGTCCTGACTTTC.

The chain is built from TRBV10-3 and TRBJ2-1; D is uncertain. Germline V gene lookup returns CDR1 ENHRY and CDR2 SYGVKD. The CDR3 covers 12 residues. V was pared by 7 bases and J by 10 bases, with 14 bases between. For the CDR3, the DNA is TGTGCCATCATGACCGAGATGGGGGAGCAGTTCTTC. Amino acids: CAIMTEMGEQFF.

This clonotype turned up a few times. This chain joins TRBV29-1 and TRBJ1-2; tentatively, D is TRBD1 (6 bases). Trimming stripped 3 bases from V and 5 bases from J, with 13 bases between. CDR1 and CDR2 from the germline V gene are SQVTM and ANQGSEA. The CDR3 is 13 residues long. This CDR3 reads CSVDEDSMYGYTF. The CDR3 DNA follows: TGCAGCGTTGATGAGGACAGCATGTATGGCTACACCTTC.

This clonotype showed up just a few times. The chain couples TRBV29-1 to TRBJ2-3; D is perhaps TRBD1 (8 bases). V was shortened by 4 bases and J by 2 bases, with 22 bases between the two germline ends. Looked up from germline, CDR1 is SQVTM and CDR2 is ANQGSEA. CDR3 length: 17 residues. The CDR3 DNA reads TGCAGCGTTGTGGGGGCGGGAGCAGGGGGCCCCACAGATACGCAGTATTTT. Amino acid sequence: CSVVGAGAGGPTDTQYF.

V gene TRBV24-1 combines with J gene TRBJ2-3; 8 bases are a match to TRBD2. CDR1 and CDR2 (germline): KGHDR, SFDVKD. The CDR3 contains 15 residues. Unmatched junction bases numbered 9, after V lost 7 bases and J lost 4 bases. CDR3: CATSKNREGPDTQYF. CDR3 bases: TGTGCCACCAGCAAAAACCGGGAGGGCCCAGATACGCAGTATTTT.

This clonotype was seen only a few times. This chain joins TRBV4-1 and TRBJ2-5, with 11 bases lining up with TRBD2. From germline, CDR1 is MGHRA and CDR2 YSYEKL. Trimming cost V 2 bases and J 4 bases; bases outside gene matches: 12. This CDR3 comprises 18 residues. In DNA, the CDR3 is TGCGCCAGCAGCCAATTGACTAGCGGGACCCCGGGGATAGAGACCCAGTACTTC. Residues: CASSQLTSGTPGIETQYF.

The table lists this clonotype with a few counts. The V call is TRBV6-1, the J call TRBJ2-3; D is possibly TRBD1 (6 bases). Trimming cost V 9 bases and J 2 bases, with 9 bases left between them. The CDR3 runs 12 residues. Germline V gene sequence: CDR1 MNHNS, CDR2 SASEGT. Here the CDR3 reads CASQGFTDTQYF. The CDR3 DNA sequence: TGTGCCAGTCAGGGGTTCACAGATACGCAGTATTTT.

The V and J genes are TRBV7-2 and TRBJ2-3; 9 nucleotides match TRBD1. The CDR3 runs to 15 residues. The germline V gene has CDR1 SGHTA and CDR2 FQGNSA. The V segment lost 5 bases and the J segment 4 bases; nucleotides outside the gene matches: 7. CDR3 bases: TGTGCCAGCAGCGCGAACAGGGGGCGCGCAGATACGCAGTATTTT. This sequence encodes CASSANRGRADTQYF.

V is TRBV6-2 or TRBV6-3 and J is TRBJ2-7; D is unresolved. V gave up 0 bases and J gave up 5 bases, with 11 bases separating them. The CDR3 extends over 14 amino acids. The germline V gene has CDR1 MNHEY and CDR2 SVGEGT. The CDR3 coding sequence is TGTGCCAGCAGTTACTCCCGAAATACCCACGAGCAGTACTTC. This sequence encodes CASSYSRNTHEQYF.

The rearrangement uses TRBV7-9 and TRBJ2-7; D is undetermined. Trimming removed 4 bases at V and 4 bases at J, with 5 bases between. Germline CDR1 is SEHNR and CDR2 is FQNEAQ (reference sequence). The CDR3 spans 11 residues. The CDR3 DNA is TGTGCCAGCAGCTCGCTGTACGAGCAGTACGTC. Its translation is CASSSLYEQYV.

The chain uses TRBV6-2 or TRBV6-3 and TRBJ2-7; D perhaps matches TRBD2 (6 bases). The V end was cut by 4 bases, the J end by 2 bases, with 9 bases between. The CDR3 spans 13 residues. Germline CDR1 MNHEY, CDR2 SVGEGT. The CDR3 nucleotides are TGTGCCAGCAGTTCTCGACTAGCCTACGAGCAGTACGTC. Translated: CASSSRLAYEQYV.

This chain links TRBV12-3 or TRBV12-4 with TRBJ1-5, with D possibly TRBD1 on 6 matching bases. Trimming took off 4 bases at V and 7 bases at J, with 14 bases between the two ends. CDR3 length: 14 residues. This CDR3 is CASSSGQGFQPQHF. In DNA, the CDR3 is TGTGCCAGCAGTTCCGGGCAGGGGTTCCAGCCCCAGCATTTT.

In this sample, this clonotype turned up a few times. The CDR3 DNA sequence: TGTGCCACCAGCAAAGTCTCTACGGAGGAGCAGTTCTTC. Protein product: CATSKVSTEEQFF. The chain carries TRBV15 and TRBJ2-1; no firm D call. Germline-derived CDR1 and CDR2 are LNHNV and YYDKDF (reference sequence). This CDR3 is built from 13 residues. V lost 4 bases and J 10 bases, leaving 14 bases between the germline ends.

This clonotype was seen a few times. The CDR3 region is CASSLGQGKNYGYTF. CDR3 nucleotides: TGTGCCAGCAGTTTGGGGCAGGGCAAGAACTATGGCTACACCTTC. This chain uses TRBV28 with TRBJ1-2; the D gene is possibly TRBD1 (5 bases). The CDR3 runs to 15 residues. V lost 3 bases to trimming and J lost 2 bases, with 13 bases between them. Germline V lookup: CDR1 MDHEN, CDR2 SYDVKM.

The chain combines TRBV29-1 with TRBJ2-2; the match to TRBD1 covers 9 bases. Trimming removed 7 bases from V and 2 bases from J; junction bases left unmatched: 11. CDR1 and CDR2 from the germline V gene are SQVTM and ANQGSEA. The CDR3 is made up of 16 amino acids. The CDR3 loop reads CSATRPGQGNTGELFF. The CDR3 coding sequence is TGCAGCGCAACTCGTCCGGGACAGGGCAACACCGGGGAGCTGTTTTTT.

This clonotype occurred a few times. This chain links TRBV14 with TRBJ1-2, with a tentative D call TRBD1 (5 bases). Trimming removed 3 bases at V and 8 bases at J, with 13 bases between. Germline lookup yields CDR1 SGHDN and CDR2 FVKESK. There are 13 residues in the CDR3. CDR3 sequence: CASSQQQVPGYTF. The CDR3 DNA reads TGTGCCAGCAGCCAGCAACAGGTCCCCGGCTACACCTTC. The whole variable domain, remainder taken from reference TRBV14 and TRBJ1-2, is EAGVTQFPSHSVIEKGQTVTLRCDPISGHDNLYWYRRVMGKEIKFLLHFVKESKQDESGMPNNRFLAERTGGTYSTLKVQPAELEDSGVYFCASSQQQVPGYTFGSGTRLTVV.

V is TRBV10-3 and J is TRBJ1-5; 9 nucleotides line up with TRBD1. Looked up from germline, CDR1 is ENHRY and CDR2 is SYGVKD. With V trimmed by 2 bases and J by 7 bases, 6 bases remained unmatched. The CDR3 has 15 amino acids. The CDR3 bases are TGTGCCATCAGTGAGGGACAGGGGTCGGGACAGCCCCAGCATTTT. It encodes CAISEGQGSGQPQHF.

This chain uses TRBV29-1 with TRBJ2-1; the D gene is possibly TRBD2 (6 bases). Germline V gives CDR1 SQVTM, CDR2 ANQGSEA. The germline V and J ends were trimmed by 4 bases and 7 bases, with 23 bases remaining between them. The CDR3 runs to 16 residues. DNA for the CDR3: TGCAGCGTTGCACAAGTGGGAGTCGCCGCGGGGAATGAGCAGTTCTTC. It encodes CSVAQVGVAAGNEQFF.

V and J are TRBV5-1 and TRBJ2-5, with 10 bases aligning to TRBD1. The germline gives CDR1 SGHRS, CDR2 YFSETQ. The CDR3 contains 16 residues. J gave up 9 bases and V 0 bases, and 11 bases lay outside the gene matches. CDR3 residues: CASSLEIRTGGSAQYF. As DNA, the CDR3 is TGCGCCAGCAGCTTGGAAATAAGGACAGGGGGATCGGCCCAGTACTTC.

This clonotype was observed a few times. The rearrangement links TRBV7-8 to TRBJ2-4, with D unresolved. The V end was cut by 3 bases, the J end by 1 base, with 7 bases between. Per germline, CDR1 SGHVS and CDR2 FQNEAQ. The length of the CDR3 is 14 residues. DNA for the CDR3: TGTGCCAGCAGCTTGGCTGGGGCCAAAAACATTCAGTACTTC. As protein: CASSLAGAKNIQYF.

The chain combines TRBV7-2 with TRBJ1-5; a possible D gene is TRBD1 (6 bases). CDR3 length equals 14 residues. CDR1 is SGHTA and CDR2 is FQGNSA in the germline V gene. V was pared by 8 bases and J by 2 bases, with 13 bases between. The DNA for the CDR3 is TGTGCCAGCCGTAGGGAGGGGGGCAATCAGCCCCAGCATTTT. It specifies CASRREGGNQPQHF.

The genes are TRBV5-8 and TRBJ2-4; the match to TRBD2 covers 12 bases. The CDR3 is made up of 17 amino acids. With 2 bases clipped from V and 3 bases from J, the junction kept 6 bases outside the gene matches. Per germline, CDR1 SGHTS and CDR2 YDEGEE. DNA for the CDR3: TGTGCCAGCAGCTTTGAGGGACTAGCGGGTTACAAAAACATTCAGTACTTC. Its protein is CASSFEGLAGYKNIQYF.